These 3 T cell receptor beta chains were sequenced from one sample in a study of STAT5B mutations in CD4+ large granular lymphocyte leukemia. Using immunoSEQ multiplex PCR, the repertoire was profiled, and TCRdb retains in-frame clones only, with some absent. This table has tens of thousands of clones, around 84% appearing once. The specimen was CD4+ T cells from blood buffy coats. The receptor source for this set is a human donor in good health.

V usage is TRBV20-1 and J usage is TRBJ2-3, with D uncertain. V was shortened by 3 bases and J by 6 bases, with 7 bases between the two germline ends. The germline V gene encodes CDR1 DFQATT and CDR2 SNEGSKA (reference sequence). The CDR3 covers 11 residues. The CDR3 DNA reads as TGCAGTGCTAGCCCAGCGGATACGCAGTATTTT. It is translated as CSASPADTQYF.

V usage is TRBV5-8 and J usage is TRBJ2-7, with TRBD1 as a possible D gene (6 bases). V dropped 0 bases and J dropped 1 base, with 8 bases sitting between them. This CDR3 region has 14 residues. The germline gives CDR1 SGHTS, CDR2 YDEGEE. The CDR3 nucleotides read TGTGCCAGCAGCTTGGAAGGACAGTCCTACGAGCAGTACTTC. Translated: CASSLEGQSYEQYF.

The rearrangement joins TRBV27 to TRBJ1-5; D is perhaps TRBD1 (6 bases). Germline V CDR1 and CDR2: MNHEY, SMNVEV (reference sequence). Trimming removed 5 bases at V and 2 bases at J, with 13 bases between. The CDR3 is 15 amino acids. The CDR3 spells CASSQDSEGNQPQHF. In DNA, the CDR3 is TGTGCCAGCAGTCAGGACAGCGAAGGCAATCAGCCCCAGCATTTT.